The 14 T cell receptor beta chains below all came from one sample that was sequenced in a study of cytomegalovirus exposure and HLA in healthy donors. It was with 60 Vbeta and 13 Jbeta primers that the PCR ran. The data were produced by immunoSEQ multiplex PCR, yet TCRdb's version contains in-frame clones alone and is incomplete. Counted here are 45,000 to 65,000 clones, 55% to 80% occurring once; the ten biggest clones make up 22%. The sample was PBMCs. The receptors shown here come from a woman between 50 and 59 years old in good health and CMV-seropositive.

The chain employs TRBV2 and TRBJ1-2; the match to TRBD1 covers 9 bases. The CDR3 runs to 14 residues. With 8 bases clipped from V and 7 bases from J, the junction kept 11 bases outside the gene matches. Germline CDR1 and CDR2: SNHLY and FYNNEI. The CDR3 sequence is CASDWTGESSGYTF. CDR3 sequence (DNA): TGTGCCAGCGATTGGACAGGGGAATCGAGTGGCTACACCTTC.

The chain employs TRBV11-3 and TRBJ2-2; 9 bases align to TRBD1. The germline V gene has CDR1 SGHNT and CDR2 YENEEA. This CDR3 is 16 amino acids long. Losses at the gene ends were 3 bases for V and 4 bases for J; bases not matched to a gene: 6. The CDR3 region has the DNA TGTGCCAGCAGCTTCAGGACAGGGGCGAGCACCGGGGAGCTGTTTTTT. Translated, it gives CASSFRTGASTGELFF.

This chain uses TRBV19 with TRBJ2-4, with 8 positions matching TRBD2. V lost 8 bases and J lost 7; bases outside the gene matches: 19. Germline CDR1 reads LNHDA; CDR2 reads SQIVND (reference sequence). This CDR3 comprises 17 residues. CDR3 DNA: TGTGCCAGTCGAACTATGGATTCGGGGGGGTTAAGGAACATTCAGTACTTC. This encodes CASRTMDSGGLRNIQYF.

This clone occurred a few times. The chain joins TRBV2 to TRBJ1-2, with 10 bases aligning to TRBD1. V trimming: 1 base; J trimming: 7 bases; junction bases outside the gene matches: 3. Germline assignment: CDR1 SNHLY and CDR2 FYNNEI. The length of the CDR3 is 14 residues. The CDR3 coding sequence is TGTGCCAGCAGTGAAGAGGGGACAGGGGCTGGCTACACCTTC. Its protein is CASSEEGTGAGYTF.

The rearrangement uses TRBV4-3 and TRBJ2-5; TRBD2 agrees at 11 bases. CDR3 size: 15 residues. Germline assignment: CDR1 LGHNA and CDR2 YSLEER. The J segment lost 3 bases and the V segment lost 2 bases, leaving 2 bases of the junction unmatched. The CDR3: CASSQKTSGKETQYF. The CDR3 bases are TGCGCCAGCAGCCAAAAGACTAGCGGGAAAGAGACCCAGTACTTC.

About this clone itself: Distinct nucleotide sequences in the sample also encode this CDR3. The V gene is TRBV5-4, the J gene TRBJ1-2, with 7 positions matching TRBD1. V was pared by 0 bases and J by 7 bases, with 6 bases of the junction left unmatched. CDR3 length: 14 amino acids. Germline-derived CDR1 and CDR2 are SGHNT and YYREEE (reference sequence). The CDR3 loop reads CASSLEQGRRGYTF. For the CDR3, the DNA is TGTGCCAGCAGCTTGGAACAGGGGCGTCGTGGCTACACCTTC.

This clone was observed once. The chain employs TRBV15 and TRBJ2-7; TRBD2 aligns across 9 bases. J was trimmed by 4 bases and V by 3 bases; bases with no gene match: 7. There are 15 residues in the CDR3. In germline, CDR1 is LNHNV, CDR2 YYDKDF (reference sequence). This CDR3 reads CATSSSSGGRYEQYF. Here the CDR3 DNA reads TGTGCCACCAGCAGTTCAAGCGGGGGGAGATACGAGCAGTACTTC.

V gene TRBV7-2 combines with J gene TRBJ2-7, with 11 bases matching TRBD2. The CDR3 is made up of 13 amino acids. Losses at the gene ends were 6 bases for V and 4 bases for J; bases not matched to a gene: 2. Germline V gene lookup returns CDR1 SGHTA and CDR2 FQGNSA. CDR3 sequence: CASRPSGRYEQYF. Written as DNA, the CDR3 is TGTGCCAGCAGACCTAGCGGGAGGTACGAGCAGTACTTC.

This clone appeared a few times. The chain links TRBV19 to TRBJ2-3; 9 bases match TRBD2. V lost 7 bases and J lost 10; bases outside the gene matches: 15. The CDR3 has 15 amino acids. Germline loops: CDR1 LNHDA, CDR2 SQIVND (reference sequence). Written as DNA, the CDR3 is TGTGCCAGTACAATAGGTAGCGGGAGCTGGGATGCGCAGTATTTT. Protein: CASTIGSGSWDAQYF. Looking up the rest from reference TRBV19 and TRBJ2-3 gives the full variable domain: DGGITQSPKYLFRKEGQNVTLSCEQNLNHDAMYWYRQDPGQGLRLIYYSQIVNDFQKGDIAEGYSVSREKKESFPLTVTSAQKNPTAFYLCASTIGSGSWDAQYFGPGTRLTVL.

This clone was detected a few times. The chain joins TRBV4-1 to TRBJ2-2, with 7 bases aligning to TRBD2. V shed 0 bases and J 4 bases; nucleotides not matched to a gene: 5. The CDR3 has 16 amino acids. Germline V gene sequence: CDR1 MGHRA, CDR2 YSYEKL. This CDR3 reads CASSQEASGSTGELFF. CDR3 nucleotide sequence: TGCGCCAGCAGCCAAGAGGCTAGCGGATCCACCGGGGAGCTGTTTTTT.

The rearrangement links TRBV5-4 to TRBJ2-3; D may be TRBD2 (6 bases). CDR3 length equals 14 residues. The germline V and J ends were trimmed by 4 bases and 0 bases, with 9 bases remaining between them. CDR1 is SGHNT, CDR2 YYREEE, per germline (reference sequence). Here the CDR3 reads CASSPGRSTDTQYF. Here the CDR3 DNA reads TGTGCCAGCAGCCCCGGGAGAAGCACAGATACGCAGTATTTT.

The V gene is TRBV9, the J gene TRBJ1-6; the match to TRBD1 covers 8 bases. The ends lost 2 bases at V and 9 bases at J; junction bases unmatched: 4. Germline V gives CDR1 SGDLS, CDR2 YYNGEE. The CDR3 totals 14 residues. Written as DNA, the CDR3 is TGTGCCAGCAGCGTCGGACAGGGTACTTCACCCCTCCACTTT. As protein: CASSVGQGTSPLHF.

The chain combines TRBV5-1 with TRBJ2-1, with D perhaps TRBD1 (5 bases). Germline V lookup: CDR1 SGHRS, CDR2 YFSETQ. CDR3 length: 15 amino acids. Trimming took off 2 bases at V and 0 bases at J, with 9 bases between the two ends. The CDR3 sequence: CASSFYRSSYNEQFF. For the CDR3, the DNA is TGCGCCAGCAGCTTTTACAGGAGCTCCTACAATGAGCAGTTCTTC.

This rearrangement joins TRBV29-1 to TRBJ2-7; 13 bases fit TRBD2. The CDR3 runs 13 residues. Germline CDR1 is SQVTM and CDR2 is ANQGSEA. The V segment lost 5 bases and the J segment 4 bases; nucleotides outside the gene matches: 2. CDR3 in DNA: TGCAGCGTTAGACTAGCGGGAGGATACGAGCAGTACTTC. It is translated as CSVRLAGGYEQYF.